This T cell receptor beta chain was found in a study of blood T cell repertoires in COVID-19. Study-level background: Samples came from the United States, Italy and Spain, spanning acute and convalescent COVID-19. PBMCs, B-cell-depleted T cells, or T cells provided the cDNA or gDNA that made up the material.

In the original processing: Reference gene primer amplification yielded estimated nucleated cell counts. TCRdb keeps only in-frame clones here, not all; method: immunoSEQ multiplex PCR. That table supplies the V and J calls and clone size; D and trimming were determined from the DNA. This table holds 180,000 or so clones, about 83% found once. Germline CDR1 reads SNHLY; CDR2 reads FYNNEI. V dropped 7 bases and J dropped 0 bases, with 18 bases sitting between them. The CDR3 has 16 amino acids. Recruited during active infection, patients (from Seattle) were subsequently followed longitudinally. The genes are TRBV2 and TRBJ1-1; D gene uncertain. This TCR was sampled from a person aged 70 to 80 with COVID-19, enrolled during active disease. Sequences were obtained from peripheral blood. CDR3 DNA: TGTGCCAGCACCCCGGAGATTTCGAATCTGAACACTGAAGCTTTCTTT. This codes for CASTPEISNLNTEAFF.